This entry lists 23 T cell receptor beta chains sequenced from one sample in a study of blood T cell repertoires in COVID-19 (TCRdb year 2020). Library prep was done by the immunoSEQ multiplex PCR assay. The clones in this table, taken by TCRdb from immuneACCESS, are in-frame only. Not every clone is retained; where verified, under half of the shortfall comes from an unresolved V gene, and the cause of the rest is unknown. This sample holds 95,000 to 100,000 clones; about 92% were observed only once. Approximately 5.8% of the sample belongs to the ten largest clones. Sequenced material: peripheral blood. All receptors come from a man aged 45-65 years with active COVID-19.

V and J are TRBV27 and TRBJ1-4, with D possibly being TRBD1 (6 bases). V shed 7 bases and J shed 8 bases, with 23 bases lying between them. This CDR3 is 16 amino acids long. Germline V CDR1 and CDR2: MNHEY, SMNVEV (reference sequence). The CDR3, as DNA: TGTGCCAGCACCCCCTCCACCAACAGGGATAACGAAAAACTGTTTTTT. This gives the protein CASTPSTNRDNEKLFF.

The chain uses TRBV2 and TRBJ2-1; the match to TRBD2 covers 9 bases. V gave up 7 bases and J gave up 9 bases; unmatched junction bases: 10. Germline CDR1 SNHLY, CDR2 FYNNEI. This CDR3 has 14 amino acids. CDR3 amino acids: CASTEDSGRPEQFF. CDR3 nucleotide sequence: TGTGCCAGCACTGAGGACAGCGGGAGGCCTGAGCAGTTCTTC. The whole variable domain, remainder taken from reference TRBV2 and TRBJ2-1, is EPEVTQTPSHQVTQMGQEVILRCVPISNHLYFYWYRQILGQKVEFLVSFYNNEISEKSEIFDDQFSVERPDGSNFTLKIRSTKLEDSAMYFCASTEDSGRPEQFFGPGTRLTVL.

In regard to this clone: Other DNA sequences in the same sample also yield this CDR3. The chain has TRBV27 and TRBJ2-2, with no clear D. The CDR3 contains 12 residues. The germline V gene encodes CDR1 MNHEY and CDR2 SMNVEV (reference sequence). V was clipped by 3 bases and J by 6 bases, with 5 bases between them. The CDR3 loop is CASSFLAGELFF. As DNA, the CDR3 is TGTGCCAGCAGTTTTCTCGCCGGGGAGCTGTTTTTT.

The rearrangement links TRBV5-1 to TRBJ1-6, with D unresolved. With 0 bases removed from V and 9 bases from J, the gap between germline ends came to 16 bases. Germline V lookup: CDR1 SGHRS, CDR2 YFSETQ. The CDR3 covers 16 residues. This chain's CDR3 is CASSLDLQEGRSPLHF. For the CDR3, the DNA is TGCGCCAGCAGCTTGGACCTCCAGGAGGGCCGTTCACCCCTCCACTTT.

V usage is TRBV2 and J usage is TRBJ1-6; tentatively, D is TRBD1 (5 bases). Trimming stripped 5 bases from V and 10 bases from J, with 18 bases between. CDR3 length: 15 amino acids. Per germline, CDR1 SNHLY and CDR2 FYNNEI. The CDR3 region has the DNA TGTGCCAGCAGTTCCCTCTGGGGGGTGGGATCACCCCTCCACTTT. Its translation is CASSSLWGVGSPLHF.

The chain combines TRBV30 with TRBJ2-2; weak D call: TRBD2 (5 bases). Germline assignment: CDR1 GTSNPN and CDR2 SVGIG (reference sequence). V gave up 5 bases and J gave up 6 bases, with 13 bases separating them. The CDR3 is made up of 13 amino acids. The CDR3 loop is CAWGLSVPGELFF. As DNA, the CDR3 is TGTGCCTGGGGGCTTAGCGTACCCGGGGAGCTGTTTTTT.

The J gene is TRBJ1-2, the V gene TRBV18; a weak D match, TRBD1 (5 bases). Per the germline V gene, CDR1 is KGHSH and CDR2 is LQKENI. There are 16 residues in the CDR3. V lost 3 bases, J lost 4 bases, and 18 bases lay in between. The CDR3 region has the DNA TGTGCCAGCTCACCTGGCCCGGGGGGGACCCTCTATGGCTACACCTTC. As protein: CASSPGPGGTLYGYTF.

The chain links TRBV24-1 to TRBJ2-2; 7 positions match TRBD1. CDR1 and CDR2 from the germline V gene are KGHDR and SFDVKD. The CDR3 runs 15 residues. V trimming: 7 bases; J trimming: 4 bases; junction bases outside the gene matches: 8. CDR3 sequence (DNA): TGTGCCACCAGCAAAGAGGGGGCTGTCACCGGGGAGCTGTTTTTT. This encodes CATSKEGAVTGELFF.

The CDR3 DNA is TGTGCCAGCAGTTCACGACTTGGCTACACCTTC. It specifies CASSSRLGYTF. The V gene is TRBV28, the J gene TRBJ1-2; D is uncertain. The V and J ends lost 4 bases and 7 bases respectively, with 7 bases between them. The germline V gene has CDR1 MDHEN and CDR2 SYDVKM. The CDR3 is 11 amino acids.

V and J are TRBV5-6 and TRBJ2-4; 7 bases fit TRBD2. Germline V gene sequence: CDR1 SGHDT, CDR2 YYEEEE. The CDR3 loop spans 18 amino acids. Trimming cost V 3 bases and J 6 bases; bases outside gene matches: 18. The CDR3 is CASSSPLGGSGGVNIQYF. As DNA, the CDR3 is TGTGCCAGCAGCTCGCCCCTGGGAGGGAGCGGCGGGGTAAACATTCAGTACTTC.

V usage is TRBV9 and J usage is TRBJ2-2; 8 bases are shared with TRBD2. V gave up 0 bases and J gave up 5 bases; unmatched junction bases: 9. CDR1 and CDR2 (germline): SGDLS, YYNGEE. The CDR3 is 17 residues long. CDR3 nucleotide sequence: TGTGCCAGCAGCGTAGGTCTAGCGGGCCCCAGGACCGGGGAGCTGTTTTTT. It yields the protein CASSVGLAGPRTGELFF.

The chain has TRBV9 and TRBJ2-7, with D unclear. Germline CDR1 reads SGDLS; CDR2 reads YYNGEE. The CDR3 spans 12 residues. Trimming removed 7 bases from V and 1 base from J, with 9 bases in between. In nucleotides, the CDR3 is TGTGCCAGCGGCCCGAATTCCTACGAGCAGTACTTC. Translation gives CASGPNSYEQYF.

The rearrangement links TRBV3-1 (or the pseudogene TRBV3-2) to TRBJ1-2; 7 bases agree with TRBD1. CDR1 is LGHDT, CDR2 YNNKEL, per germline (reference sequence). This CDR3 is 18 amino acids long. Losses at the gene ends were 0 bases for V and 0 bases for J; bases not matched to a gene: 10. The CDR3 loop reads CASSQDRMRGGSNYGYTF. The DNA of the CDR3 is TGTGCCAGCAGCCAAGATCGCATGAGAGGGGGCTCTAACTATGGCTACACCTTC.

V gene TRBV6-6 combines with J gene TRBJ1-1; the D gene is possibly TRBD1 (5 bases). Germline loops: CDR1 MNHNY, CDR2 SVGAGI (reference sequence). The length of the CDR3 is 14 residues. V lost 5 bases and J lost 3, with 13 bases in between. In nucleotides, the CDR3 is TGTGCCAGCAGTCGCGGGGGTTGGGACACTGAAGCTTTCTTT. This translates into CASSRGGWDTEAFF.

The V call is TRBV10-1, the J call TRBJ1-2; D uncertain. The CDR3 has 15 amino acids. Germline values: CDR1 WNHNN, CDR2 SYGVQD (reference sequence). V was shortened by 3 bases and J by 3 bases, with 14 bases between the two germline ends. CDR3 protein: CASSEPSGDYYGYTF. The CDR3 region has the DNA TGCGCCAGCAGTGAACCCTCCGGGGATTACTATGGCTACACCTTC.

The J gene is TRBJ2-7, the V gene TRBV28; D gene unclear. Deletions cut 2 bases from V and 0 bases from J, with 11 bases between. The germline V gene encodes CDR1 MDHEN and CDR2 SYDVKM. CDR3 length: 15 amino acids. The CDR3 protein is CASSLRLALSYEQYF. CDR3 bases: TGTGCCAGCAGTTTACGTTTGGCCCTCTCCTACGAGCAGTACTTC.

This chain uses TRBV24-1 with TRBJ2-1; no definite D call. Trimming took off 3 bases at V and 6 bases at J, with 8 bases between the two ends. The CDR3 length is 13 residues. Germline CDR1 KGHDR, CDR2 SFDVKD. This CDR3 is CATSDNYSNEQFF. CDR3 sequence (DNA): TGTGCCACCAGTGATAACTATTCCAATGAGCAGTTCTTC.

This chain uses TRBV3-1 (or the pseudogene TRBV3-2) with TRBJ1-2; TRBD1 matches 9 bases. The J segment lost 4 bases and the V segment lost 4 bases, leaving 4 bases of the junction unmatched. Germline V gene sequence: CDR1 LGHDT, CDR2 YNNKEL (reference sequence). This CDR3 contains 14 residues. As DNA, the CDR3 is TGTGCCAGCAGCCTCCGGGACAGGGCCTATGGCTACACCTTC. Translation: CASSLRDRAYGYTF.

This chain connects TRBV5-1 to TRBJ2-2; 14 nucleotides match TRBD2. Per the germline V gene, CDR1 is SGHRS and CDR2 is YFSETQ. The CDR3 totals 16 residues. With V trimmed by 2 bases and J by 8 bases, 5 bases remained unmatched. The CDR3 reads CASSLGLAGGSGELFF. CDR3 coding DNA: TGCGCCAGCAGCTTAGGACTAGCGGGAGGTTCTGGGGAGCTGTTTTTT.

This chain joins TRBV28 and TRBJ2-3; 7 bases align to TRBD2. This CDR3 spans 17 amino acids. The junction had 10 bases not matched to a gene; V was cut back by 3 bases and J by 1 base. The germline gives CDR1 MDHEN, CDR2 SYDVKM. DNA for the CDR3: TGTGCCAGCAGTTTTCATCTCAGCGGGACGGGCACAGATACGCAGTATTTT. Amino acids: CASSFHLSGTGTDTQYF.

The chain couples TRBV7-2 to TRBJ1-5, with D uncertain. V gave up 0 bases and J gave up 6 bases, with 15 bases separating them. The germline V gene has CDR1 SGHTA and CDR2 FQGNSA. The CDR3 totals 16 residues. CDR3 DNA sequence: TGTGCCAGCAGCTTAGCGAACGAGGCTGGCACTCAGCCCCAGCATTTT. Residues: CASSLANEAGTQPQHF.

In its sample, this clone was seen once. The chain combines TRBV19 with TRBJ1-1, with D perhaps TRBD1 (6 bases). The CDR3 length is 13 residues. Germline loops: CDR1 LNHDA, CDR2 SQIVND (reference sequence). V lost 7 bases and J 4 bases, leaving 13 bases between the germline ends. As DNA, the CDR3 is TGTGCCAGTACCCCCAGGGGCAGCACTGAAGCTTTCTTT. Residues: CASTPRGSTEAFF.

The gene calls are TRBV19 and TRBJ2-2, with 10 bases matching TRBD2. This CDR3 has 19 residues. The J segment lost 0 bases and the V segment lost 6 bases, leaving 13 bases of the junction unmatched. Germline lookup yields CDR1 LNHDA and CDR2 SQIVND (reference sequence). DNA of the CDR3: TGTGCCAGTAGCCCGATAACTAGCGGGACTTTTTCGAACACCGGGGAGCTGTTTTTT. Its translation is CASSPITSGTFSNTGELFF.